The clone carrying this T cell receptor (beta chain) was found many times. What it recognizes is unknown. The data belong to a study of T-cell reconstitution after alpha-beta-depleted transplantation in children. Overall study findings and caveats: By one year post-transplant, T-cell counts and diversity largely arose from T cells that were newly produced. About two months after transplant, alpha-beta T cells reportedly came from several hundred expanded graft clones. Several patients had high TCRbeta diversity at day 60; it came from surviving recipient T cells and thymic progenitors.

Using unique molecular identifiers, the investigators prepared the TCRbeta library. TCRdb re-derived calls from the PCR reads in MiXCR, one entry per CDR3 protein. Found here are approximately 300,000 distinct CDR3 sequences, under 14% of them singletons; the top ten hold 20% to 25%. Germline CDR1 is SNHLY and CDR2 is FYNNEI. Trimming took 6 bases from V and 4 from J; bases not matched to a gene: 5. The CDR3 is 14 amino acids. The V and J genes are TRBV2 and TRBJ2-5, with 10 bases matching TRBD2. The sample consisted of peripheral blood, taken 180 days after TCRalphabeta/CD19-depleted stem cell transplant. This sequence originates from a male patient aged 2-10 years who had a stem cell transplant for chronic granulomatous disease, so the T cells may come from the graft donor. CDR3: CASRGLAGVETQYF. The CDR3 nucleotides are TGTGCCAGCAGGGGTCTAGCGGGAGTAGAGACCCAGTACTTC. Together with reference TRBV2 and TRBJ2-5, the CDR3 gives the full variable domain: EPEVTQTPSHQVTQMGQEVILRCVPISNHLYFYWYRQILGQKVEFLVSFYNNEISEKSEIFDDQFSVERPDGSNFTLKIRSTKLEDSAMYFCASRGLAGVETQYFGPGTRLLVL.